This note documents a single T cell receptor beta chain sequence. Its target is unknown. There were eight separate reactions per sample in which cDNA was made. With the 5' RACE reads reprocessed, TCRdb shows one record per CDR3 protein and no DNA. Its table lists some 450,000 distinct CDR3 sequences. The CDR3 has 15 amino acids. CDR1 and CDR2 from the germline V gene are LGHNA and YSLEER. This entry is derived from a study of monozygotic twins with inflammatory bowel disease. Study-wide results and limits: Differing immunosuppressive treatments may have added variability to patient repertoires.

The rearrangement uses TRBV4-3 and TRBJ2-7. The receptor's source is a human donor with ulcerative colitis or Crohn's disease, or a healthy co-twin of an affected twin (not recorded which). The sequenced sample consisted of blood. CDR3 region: CASSQDLQASYEQYF.